This T cell receptor (beta chain) is from a study of T cell repertoires in cytomegalovirus infection. About the study: CMV epitopes, recently identified HLA-C-restricted and well-studied HLA-B-restricted, were used. Matching HLA type and CMV infection were both indicated by public TCR beta signatures.

Each CDR3 protein is one row after TCRdb ran MiXCR on the reads. The table includes roughly 500,000 distinct CDR3 sequences, roughly 43% detected once. There are 12 residues in the CDR3. The V end lost 7 bases, the J end lost 15 bases, and 18 bases lay between the germline ends. The germline CDR1 and CDR2 sequences are LNHDA and SQIVND (reference sequence). As for this clonotype: Antigen unknown.

Findings and limits, study-wide: Carriers of CMV and the relevant HLA type were discriminated by public TCR beta frequency.

V gene TRBV19 combines with J gene TRBJ1-4; D remains ambiguous. The receptor was derived from a human donor in good health (CMV status not recorded). Some clones in this sample may be carry-over from other donors' samples. The sequencing here drew on cultured PBMCs, taken from culture after CMV antigen stimulation. This chain's CDR3 is CASKGGYRRVFF. CDR3 nucleotides: TGTGCCAGTAAAGGAGGGTACCGACGGGTGTTTTTT.